The entry below gives a single TCR beta chain sequence along with its context. What it binds is not known. Splitting of each subset's genomic DNA was done evenly across several immunoSEQ plates. Generated by immunoSEQ multiplex PCR, the TCRdb table keeps only in-frame clones and is missing some. This sample has approximately 1.9 million clones; over 85% occur once, and the top ten carry about 1.6%. These data come from a study of shared clonotypes between healthy human individuals. Findings and limits, study-wide: Generation probabilities of non-shared clonotypes were lower (relative to those shared by all four donors). The expectation was that sequencing depth would affect clonotype sharing among donors.

Positive CCR7 selection of CD45RO-negative cells yielded the naive CD8 cells, and terminally differentiated effector memory CD45RA+ cells were excluded. Trimming pared 4 bases from V and 15 bases from J, leaving 16 bases between. This CDR3 has 12 amino acids. The germline CDR1 and CDR2 sequences are MNHEY and SVGAGI. The sequencing input was naive CD8+ T cells from PBMCs. The rearrangement uses TRBV6-5 and TRBJ1-5, with D uncertain. The sequence was obtained from a man aged 18 to 29 in good health. Some clones in this sample may be carry-over from other donors' samples. CDR3 nucleotides: TGTGCCAGCAGTTCTTTCATGGGTATGTGGCATTTT. Translating it yields CASSSFMGMWHF.